This TCR beta chain stems from a study of shared clonotypes between healthy human individuals. Whole-study results and caveats: With a handful of donors compared, 4.5% to 6.5% of naive CD4 clonotypes were shared. Blood was the only sampled material, and tissue repertoires likely differ.

The data were produced by immunoSEQ multiplex PCR, yet TCRdb's version contains in-frame clones alone and is incomplete. The table shows approximately 810,000 clones, with almost 95% occurring only once. Naive CD8 cells, CD45RO-negative and positively selected for CCR7, excluded terminally differentiated effector memory CD45RA+ cells. Each sample came from a Caucasian adult donor living in Nashville, Tennessee. Comment on this clone: Its antigen is unidentified.

Germline V gene data show CDR1 as SEHNR and CDR2 as FQNEAQ (reference sequence). V lost 5 bases, J lost 6 bases, and 16 bases stayed unmatched. This CDR3 contains 19 residues. The specimen was naive CD8+ T cells sorted from blood. This sequence joins TRBV7-9 and TRBJ2-4; 13 bases are a match to TRBD2. The TCR originated in a young man in good health. The CDR3 loop is CASSLGEGSRTSGRNIQYF. CDR3 nucleotide sequence: TGTGCCAGCAGCCTTGGGGAGGGGTCGCGGACTAGCGGGAGAAACATTCAGTACTTC.